The T cell receptor (beta chain) under discussion was sequenced for a study of shared clonotypes between healthy human individuals. As for the study in general: The donor group consisted of two women and three men, aged 18 to 49. Study-wide points: A limitation of the genetic and exposure-history diversity represented arose from few donors.

When replicate PCRs were run on sorted subsets, they used approximately 210 ng DNA, about 30,000 T cell genomes. Only in-frame clones appear in the TCRdb table, and some are missing; sequencing was by immunoSEQ multiplex PCR. This sample has a few million clones; over 85% occur once, and the top ten carry roughly 0.15%. CD4+ cells were split into CD45RA+ naive and CD45RA-negative memory subsets. This clone occurred once. What it recognizes is unknown. Germline CDR1 reads SNHLY; CDR2 reads FYNNEI. CDR3 length: 16 residues. The J segment lost 0 bases and the V segment lost 5 bases, leaving 2 bases of the junction unmatched.

The TCR originated in a man between 18 and 29 years old in good health. V and J are TRBV2 and TRBJ2-6, with 9 bases aligning to TRBD1. The sample consisted of naive CD4+ T cells sorted from blood. The sample's subset: CD45RA+ positively selected. CDR3 in amino acids: CASSRTGASGANVLTF. In DNA, the CDR3 is TGTGCCAGCAGTCGGACAGGGGCCTCTGGGGCCAACGTCCTGACTTTC.